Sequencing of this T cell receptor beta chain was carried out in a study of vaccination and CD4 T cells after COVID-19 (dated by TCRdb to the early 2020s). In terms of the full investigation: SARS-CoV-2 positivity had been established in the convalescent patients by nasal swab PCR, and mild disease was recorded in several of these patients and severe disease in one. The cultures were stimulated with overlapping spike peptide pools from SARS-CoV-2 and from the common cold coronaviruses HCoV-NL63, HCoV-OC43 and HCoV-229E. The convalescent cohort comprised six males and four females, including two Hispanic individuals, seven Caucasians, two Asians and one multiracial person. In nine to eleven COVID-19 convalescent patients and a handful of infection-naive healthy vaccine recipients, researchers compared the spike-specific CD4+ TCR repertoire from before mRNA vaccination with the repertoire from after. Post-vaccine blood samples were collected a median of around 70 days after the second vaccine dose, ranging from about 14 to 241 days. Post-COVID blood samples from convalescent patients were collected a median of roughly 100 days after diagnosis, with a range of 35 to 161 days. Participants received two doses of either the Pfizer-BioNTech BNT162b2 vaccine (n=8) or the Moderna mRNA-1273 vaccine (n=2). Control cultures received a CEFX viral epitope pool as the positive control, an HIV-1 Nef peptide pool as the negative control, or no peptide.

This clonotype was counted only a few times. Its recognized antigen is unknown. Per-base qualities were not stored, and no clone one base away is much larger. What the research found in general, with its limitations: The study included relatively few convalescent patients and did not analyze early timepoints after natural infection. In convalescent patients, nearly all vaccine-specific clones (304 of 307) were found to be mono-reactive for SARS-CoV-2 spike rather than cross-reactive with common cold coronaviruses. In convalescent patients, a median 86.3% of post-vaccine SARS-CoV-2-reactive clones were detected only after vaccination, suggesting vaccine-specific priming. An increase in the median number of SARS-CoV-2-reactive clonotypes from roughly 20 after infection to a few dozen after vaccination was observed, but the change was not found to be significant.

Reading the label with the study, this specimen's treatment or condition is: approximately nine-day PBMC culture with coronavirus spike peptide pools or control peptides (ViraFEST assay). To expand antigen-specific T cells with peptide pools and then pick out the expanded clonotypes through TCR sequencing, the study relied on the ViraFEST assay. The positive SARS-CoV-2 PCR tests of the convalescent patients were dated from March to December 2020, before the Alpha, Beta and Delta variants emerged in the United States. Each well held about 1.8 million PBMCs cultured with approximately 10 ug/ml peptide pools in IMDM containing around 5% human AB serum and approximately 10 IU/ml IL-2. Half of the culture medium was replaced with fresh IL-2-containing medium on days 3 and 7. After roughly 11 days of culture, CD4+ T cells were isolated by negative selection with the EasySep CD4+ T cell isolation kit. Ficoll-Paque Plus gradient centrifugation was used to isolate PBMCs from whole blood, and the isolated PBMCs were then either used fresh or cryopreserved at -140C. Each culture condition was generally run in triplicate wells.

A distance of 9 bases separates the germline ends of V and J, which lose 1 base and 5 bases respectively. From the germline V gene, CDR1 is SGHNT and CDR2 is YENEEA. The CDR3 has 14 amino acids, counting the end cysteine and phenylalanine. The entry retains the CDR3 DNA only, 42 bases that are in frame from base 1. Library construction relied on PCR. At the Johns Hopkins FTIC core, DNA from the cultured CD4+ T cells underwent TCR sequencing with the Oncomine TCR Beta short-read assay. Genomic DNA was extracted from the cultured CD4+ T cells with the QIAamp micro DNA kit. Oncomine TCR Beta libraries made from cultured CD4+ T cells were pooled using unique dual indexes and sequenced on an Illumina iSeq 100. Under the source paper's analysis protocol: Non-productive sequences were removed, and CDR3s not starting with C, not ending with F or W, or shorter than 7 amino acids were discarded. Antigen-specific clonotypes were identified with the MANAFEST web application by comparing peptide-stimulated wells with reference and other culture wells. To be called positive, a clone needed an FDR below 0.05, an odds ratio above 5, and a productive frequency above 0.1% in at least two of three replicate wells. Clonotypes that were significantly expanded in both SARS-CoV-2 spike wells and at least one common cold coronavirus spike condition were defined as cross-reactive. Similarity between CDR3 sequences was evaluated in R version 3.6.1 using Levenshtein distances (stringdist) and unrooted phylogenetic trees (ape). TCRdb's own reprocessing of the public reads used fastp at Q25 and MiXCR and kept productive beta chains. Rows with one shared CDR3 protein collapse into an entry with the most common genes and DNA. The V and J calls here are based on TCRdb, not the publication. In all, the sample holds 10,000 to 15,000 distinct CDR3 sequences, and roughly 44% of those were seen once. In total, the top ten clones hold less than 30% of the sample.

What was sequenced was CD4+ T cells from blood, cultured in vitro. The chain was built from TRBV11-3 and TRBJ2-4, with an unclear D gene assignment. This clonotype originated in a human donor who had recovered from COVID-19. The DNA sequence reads TGTGCCAGCAGCTTAGGGGTGATACAAAACATTCAGTACTTC. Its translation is CASSLGVIQNIQYF.